This T cell receptor beta chain was found in a study of T cells expressing NK-cell markers. The germline V gene encodes CDR1 LGHNA and CDR2 YSLEER. The CDR3 has 16 amino acids. TCRdb reprocessed the 5' RACE reads; each CDR3 protein has one entry and no DNA is given. The sample includes roughly 430,000 distinct CDR3 sequences. Input material: blood T cells: a sorted CD56 or NKG2C T cell subset, CD4+ or CD8+ T cells, or bulk PBMC T cells (not recorded which). This TCR was sampled from a woman between 18 and 70 years old in good health. The chain uses TRBV4-3 and TRBJ2-2. CDR3: CASSQVPGVNTGELFF.